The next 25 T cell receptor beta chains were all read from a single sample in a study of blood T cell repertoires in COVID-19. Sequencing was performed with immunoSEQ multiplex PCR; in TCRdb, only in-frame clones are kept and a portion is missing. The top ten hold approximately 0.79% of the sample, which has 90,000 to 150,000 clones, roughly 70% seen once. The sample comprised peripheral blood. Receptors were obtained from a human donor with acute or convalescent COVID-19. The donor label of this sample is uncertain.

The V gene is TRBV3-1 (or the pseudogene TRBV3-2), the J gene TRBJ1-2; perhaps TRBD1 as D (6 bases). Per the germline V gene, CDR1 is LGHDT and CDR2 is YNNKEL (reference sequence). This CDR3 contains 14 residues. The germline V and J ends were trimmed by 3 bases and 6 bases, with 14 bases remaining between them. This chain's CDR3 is CASSQTTGSHGYTF. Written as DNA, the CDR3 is TGTGCCAGCAGCCAGACAACAGGGTCCCATGGCTACACCTTC.

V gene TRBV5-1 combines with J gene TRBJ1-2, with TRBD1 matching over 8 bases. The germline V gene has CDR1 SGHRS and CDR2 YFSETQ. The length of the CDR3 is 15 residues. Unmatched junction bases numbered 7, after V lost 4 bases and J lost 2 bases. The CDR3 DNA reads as TGCGCCAGCAGCCAGGACAGGGCGAAGAACTATGGCTACACCTTC. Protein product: CASSQDRAKNYGYTF.

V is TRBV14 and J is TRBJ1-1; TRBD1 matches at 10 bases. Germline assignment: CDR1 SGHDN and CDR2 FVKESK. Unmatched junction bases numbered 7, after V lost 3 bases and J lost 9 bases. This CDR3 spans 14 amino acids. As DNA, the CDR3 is TGTGCCAGCAGCCACACGGGACAGGGGAACAAAGCTTTCTTT. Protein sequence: CASSHTGQGNKAFF.

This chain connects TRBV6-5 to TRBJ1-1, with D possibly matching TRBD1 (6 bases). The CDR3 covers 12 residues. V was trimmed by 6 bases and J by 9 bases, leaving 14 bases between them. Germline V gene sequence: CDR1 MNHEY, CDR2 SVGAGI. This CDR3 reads CASRDRTDQAFF. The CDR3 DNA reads TGTGCCAGCAGAGACAGGACGGATCAAGCTTTCTTT.

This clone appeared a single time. CDR3 sequence reads: CASSSGLAEKQFF. CDR3 coding DNA: TGTGCCAGCAGTAGTGGACTAGCGGAGAAGCAGTTCTTC. The chain uses TRBV2 and TRBJ2-1; 10 nucleotides align to TRBD2. The CDR3 consists of 13 residues. Losses at the gene ends were 5 bases for V and 11 bases for J; bases not matched to a gene: 6. Germline V gene lookup returns CDR1 SNHLY and CDR2 FYNNEI.

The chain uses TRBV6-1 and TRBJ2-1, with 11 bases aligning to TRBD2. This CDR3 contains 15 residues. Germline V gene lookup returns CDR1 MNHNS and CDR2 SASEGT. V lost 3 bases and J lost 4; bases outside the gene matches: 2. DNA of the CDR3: TGTGCCAGCAGTGATAGCGGGGGGGCGTACAATGAGCAGTTCTTC. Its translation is CASSDSGGAYNEQFF.

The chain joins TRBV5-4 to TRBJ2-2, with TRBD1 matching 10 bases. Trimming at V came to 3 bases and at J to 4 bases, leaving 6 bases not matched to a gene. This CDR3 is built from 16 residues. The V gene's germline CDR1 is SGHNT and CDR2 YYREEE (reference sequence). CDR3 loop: CASSSPGQGLTGELFF. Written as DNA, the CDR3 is TGTGCCAGCAGCTCCCCGGGACAGGGGCTCACCGGGGAGCTGTTTTTT. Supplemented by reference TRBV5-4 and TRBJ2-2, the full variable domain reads ETGVTQSPTHLIKTRGQQVTLRCSSQSGHNTVSWYQQALGQGPQFIFQYYREEENGRGNFPPRFSGLQFPNYSSELNVNALELDDSALYLCASSSPGQGLTGELFFGEGSRLTVL.

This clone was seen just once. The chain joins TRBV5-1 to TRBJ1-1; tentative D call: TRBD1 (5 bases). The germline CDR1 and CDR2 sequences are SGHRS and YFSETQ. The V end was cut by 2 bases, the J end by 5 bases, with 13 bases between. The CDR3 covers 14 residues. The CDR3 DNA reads TGCGCCAGCAGCTTTGGACATTTGGGGACTGAAGCTTTCTTT. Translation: CASSFGHLGTEAFF. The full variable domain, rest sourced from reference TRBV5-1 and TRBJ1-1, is KAGVTQTPRYLIKTRGQQVTLSCSPISGHRSVSWYQQTPGQGLQFLFEYFSETQRNKGNFPGRFSGRQFSNSRSEMNVSTLELGDSALYLCASSFGHLGTEAFFGQGTRLTVV.

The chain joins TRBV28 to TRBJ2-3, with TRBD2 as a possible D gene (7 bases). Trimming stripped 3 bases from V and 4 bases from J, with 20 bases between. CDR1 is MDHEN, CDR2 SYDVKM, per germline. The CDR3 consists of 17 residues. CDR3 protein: CASSFSPGGLGADTQYF. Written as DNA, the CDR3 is TGTGCCAGCAGTTTCTCCCCCGGGGGGCTTGGCGCAGATACGCAGTATTTT.

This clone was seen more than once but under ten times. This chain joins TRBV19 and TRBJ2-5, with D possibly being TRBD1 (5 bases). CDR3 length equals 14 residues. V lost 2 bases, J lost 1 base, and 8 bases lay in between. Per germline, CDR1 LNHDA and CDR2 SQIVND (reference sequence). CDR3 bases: TGTGCCAGTAGTATATGGGGCCTCCAAGAGACCCAGTACTTC. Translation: CASSIWGLQETQYF.

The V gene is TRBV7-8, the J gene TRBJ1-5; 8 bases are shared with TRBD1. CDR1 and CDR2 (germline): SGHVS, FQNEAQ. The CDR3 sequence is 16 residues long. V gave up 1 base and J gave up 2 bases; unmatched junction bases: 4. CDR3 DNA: TGTGCCAGCAGCTTAGGGACAGGGAGGGGCAATCAGCCCCAGCATTTT. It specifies CASSLGTGRGNQPQHF. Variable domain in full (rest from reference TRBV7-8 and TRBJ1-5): GAGVSQSPRYKVAKRGQDVALRCDPISGHVSLFWYQQALGQGPEFLTYFQNEAQLDKSGLPSDRFFAERPEGSVSTLKIQRTQQEDSAVYLCASSLGTGRGNQPQHFGDGTRLSIL.

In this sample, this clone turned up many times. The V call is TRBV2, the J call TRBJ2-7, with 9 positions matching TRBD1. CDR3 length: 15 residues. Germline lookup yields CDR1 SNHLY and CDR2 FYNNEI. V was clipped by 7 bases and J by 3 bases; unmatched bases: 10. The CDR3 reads CASTKYGQGNYEQYF. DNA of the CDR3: TGTGCCAGCACGAAATACGGACAGGGGAACTACGAGCAGTACTTC.

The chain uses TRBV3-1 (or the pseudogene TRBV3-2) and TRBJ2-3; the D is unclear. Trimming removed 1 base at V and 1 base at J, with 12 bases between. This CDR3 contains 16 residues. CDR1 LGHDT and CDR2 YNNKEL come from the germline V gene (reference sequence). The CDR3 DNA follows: TGTGCCAGCAGCCAAGGGTGGGCCCCTGGCACAGATACGCAGTATTTT. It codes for CASSQGWAPGTDTQYF.

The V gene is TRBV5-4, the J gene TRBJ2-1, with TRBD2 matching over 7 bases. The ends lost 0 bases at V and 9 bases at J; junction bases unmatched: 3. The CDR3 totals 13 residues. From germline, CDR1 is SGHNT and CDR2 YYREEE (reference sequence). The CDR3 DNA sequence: TGTGCCAGCAGCTTGGATGGGAGGGGTGAGCAGTTCTTC. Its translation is CASSLDGRGEQFF.

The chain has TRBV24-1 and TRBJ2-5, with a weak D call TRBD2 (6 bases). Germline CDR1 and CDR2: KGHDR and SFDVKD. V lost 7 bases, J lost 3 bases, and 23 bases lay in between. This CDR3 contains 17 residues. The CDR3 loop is CATSSSLSRGGEETQYF. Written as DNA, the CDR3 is TGTGCCACCAGCTCATCCCTCTCGCGGGGAGGTGAAGAGACCCAGTACTTC.

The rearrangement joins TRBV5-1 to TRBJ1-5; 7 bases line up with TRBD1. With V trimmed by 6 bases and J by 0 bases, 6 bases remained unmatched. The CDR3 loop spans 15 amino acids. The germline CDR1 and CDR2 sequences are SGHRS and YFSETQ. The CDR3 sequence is CASKTGTDSNQPQHF. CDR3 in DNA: TGCGCCAGCAAGACCGGGACAGATAGCAATCAGCCCCAGCATTTT.

In DNA, the CDR3 is TGCGCCAGCAGTAAGGGCCAAGCGGCCCAAGAGACCCAGTACTTC. It translates to CASSKGQAAQETQYF. This rearrangement joins TRBV4-1 to TRBJ2-5; D may be TRBD2 (5 bases). The CDR3 is 15 residues long. V lost 6 bases, J lost 1 base, and 15 bases lay in between. Germline CDR1 MGHRA, CDR2 YSYEKL.

This CDR3 is CASSLRLVRVRSSQLKIAKNIQYF. CDR3 bases: TGTGCCAGCAGCTTAAGGCTTGTTCGGGTGAGGTCATCCCAACTGAAAATAGCCAAAAACATTCAGTACTTC. This chain connects TRBV7-3 to TRBJ2-4; D gene uncertain. The V and J ends lost 1 base and 0 bases respectively, with 34 bases between them. CDR1 and CDR2 from the germline V gene are SGHTA and FQGTGA. There are 24 residues in the CDR3.

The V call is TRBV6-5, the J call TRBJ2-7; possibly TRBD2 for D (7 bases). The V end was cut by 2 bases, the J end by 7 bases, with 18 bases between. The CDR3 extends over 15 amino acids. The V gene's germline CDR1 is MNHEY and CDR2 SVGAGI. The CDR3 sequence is CASSYTQGRGGEQYF. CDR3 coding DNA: TGTGCCAGCAGTTACACCCAGGGGCGGGGAGGGGAGCAGTACTTC.

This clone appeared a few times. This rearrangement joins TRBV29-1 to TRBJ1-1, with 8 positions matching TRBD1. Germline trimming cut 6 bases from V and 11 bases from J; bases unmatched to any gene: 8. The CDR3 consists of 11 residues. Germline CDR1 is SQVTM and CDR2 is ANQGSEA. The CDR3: CSVGDRGEAFF. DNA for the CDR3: TGCAGCGTAGGAGACAGGGGAGAGGCTTTCTTT.

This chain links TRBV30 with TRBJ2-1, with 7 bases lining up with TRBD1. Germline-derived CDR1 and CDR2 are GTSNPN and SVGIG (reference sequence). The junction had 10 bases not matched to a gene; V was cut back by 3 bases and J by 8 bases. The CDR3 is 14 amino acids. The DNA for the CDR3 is TGTGCCTGGAGAGGGGCCTTTACAGGGGATGAGCAGTTCTTC. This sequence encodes CAWRGAFTGDEQFF.

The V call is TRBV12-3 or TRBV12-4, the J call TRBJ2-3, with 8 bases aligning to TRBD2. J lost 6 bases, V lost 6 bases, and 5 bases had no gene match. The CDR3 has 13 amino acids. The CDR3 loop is CASSSLAGDTQYF. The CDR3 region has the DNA TGTGCCAGCAGCTCTTTAGCGGGGGATACGCAGTATTTT.

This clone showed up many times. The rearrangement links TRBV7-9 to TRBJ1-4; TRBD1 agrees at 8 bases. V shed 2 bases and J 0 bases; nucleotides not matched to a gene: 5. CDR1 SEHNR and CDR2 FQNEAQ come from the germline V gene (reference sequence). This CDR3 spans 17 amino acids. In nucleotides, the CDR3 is TGTGCCAGCAGCTTACCGGCAGGGGGCCCAACTAATGAAAAACTGTTTTTT. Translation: CASSLPAGGPTNEKLFF.

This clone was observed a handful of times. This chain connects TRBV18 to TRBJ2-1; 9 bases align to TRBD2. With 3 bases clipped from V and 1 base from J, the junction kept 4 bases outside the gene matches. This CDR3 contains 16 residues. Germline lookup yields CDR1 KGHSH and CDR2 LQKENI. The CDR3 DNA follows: TGTGCCAGCTCACCCTCACTAGCGGGTTCCTACAATGAGCAGTTCTTC. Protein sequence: CASSPSLAGSYNEQFF.

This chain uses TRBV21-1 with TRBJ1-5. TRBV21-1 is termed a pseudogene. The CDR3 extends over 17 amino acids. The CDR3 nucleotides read TGTGCCAGCACCTCCGGTCGACGGAACTATAGCAATCAGCCCCAGCATTTT. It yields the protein CASTSGRRNYSNQPQHF.